These 14 T cell receptor beta chains share one sample of origin, sequenced in a study of cytomegalovirus exposure and HLA in healthy donors. Libraries were prepared by immunoSEQ multiplex PCR; TCRdb keeps only in-frame clonotypes and omits some of them. The sample yields 150,000 to 200,000 clones, approximately 84% seen once. The sequencing input was PBMCs. The receptors were gathered from a man aged 30-40 years in good health and CMV-seropositive.

In its sample, this clone was seen once. The V and J genes are TRBV2 and TRBJ2-2; D gene unclear. The V and J ends lost 3 bases and 3 bases respectively, with 11 bases between them. Germline CDR1 is SNHLY and CDR2 is FYNNEI. The CDR3 loop spans 15 amino acids. The CDR3 DNA follows: TGTGCCAGCAGTGATAGGCAGGTATACACCGGGGAGCTGTTTTTT. This codes for CASSDRQVYTGELFF.

The chain joins TRBV6-1 to TRBJ2-1, with a tentative D call TRBD2 (6 bases). The ends were cut back, 10 bases at V and 7 bases at J, with 17 bases in the middle. The CDR3 is 13 amino acids. The germline CDR1 and CDR2 sequences are MNHNS and SASEGT. The CDR3 is CATRAGFGNEQFF. For the CDR3, the DNA is TGTGCCACCCGAGCGGGCTTTGGGAATGAGCAGTTCTTC.

The genes are TRBV7-2 and TRBJ2-7, with D perhaps matching TRBD2 (5 bases). V was shortened by 2 bases and J by 7 bases, with 12 bases between the two germline ends. This CDR3 is built from 13 residues. Germline values: CDR1 SGHTA, CDR2 FQGNSA. The DNA for the CDR3 is TGTGCCAGCAGCTTACGGGGTATGGAAGAGCAGTACTTC. This encodes CASSLRGMEEQYF. The whole variable domain, filled in from reference TRBV7-2 and TRBJ2-7, reads GAGVSQSPSNKVTEKGKDVELRCDPISGHTALYWYRQSLGQGLEFLIYFQGNSAPDKSGLPSDRFSAERTGGSVSTLTIQRTQQEDSAVYLCASSLRGMEEQYFGPGTRLTVT.

The chain employs TRBV9 and TRBJ2-5, with TRBD2 identical over 11 bases. CDR1 is SGDLS and CDR2 is YYNGEE in the germline V gene. J was trimmed by 1 base and V by 4 bases; bases with no gene match: 3. CDR3 size: 15 residues. The CDR3 loop is CASSPGTSGQETQYF. In nucleotides, the CDR3 is TGTGCCAGCAGCCCCGGGACTAGCGGCCAAGAGACCCAGTACTTC.

The chain recombines TRBV30 with TRBJ1-1, with a tentative D call TRBD1 (6 bases). Germline lookup yields CDR1 GTSNPN and CDR2 SVGIG (reference sequence). The CDR3 runs 11 residues. Trimming cost V 0 bases and J 7 bases, with 6 bases left between them. The CDR3 spells CAWSVQGEAFF. The CDR3 DNA is TGTGCCTGGAGTGTACAGGGTGAAGCTTTCTTT.

V gene TRBV9 combines with J gene TRBJ2-7, with 7 bases aligning to TRBD1. Germline V gene lookup returns CDR1 SGDLS and CDR2 YYNGEE. With 2 bases clipped from V and 2 bases from J, the junction kept 10 bases outside the gene matches. There are 16 residues in the CDR3. CDR3 in amino acids: CASSVGPGTDAYEQYF. The CDR3 DNA reads as TGTGCCAGCAGCGTGGGGCCCGGGACAGACGCCTACGAGCAGTACTTC.

The V gene is TRBV6-1, the J gene TRBJ2-7; 7 nucleotides agree with TRBD2. After removal of 1 base from V and 0 bases from J, the junction contained 3 bases not matched to a gene. CDR1 MNHNS and CDR2 SASEGT come from the germline V gene. The CDR3 is 15 residues long. DNA for the CDR3: TGTGCCAGCAGTGAAGAAGCGGGGAGCTCCTACGAGCAGTACTTC. This sequence encodes CASSEEAGSSYEQYF.

This chain uses TRBV5-1 with TRBJ2-7; 7 bases agree with TRBD1. The V gene end was trimmed by 4 bases and the J gene end by 5 bases; junction bases not matched to a gene: 15. Germline V CDR1 and CDR2: SGHRS, YFSETQ. This CDR3 is 16 amino acids long. CDR3 protein: CASSSYRGQTTDEQYF. In nucleotides, the CDR3 is TGCGCCAGCAGCAGCTATCGGGGACAGACTACAGACGAGCAGTACTTC.

This clone was recorded once. This chain connects TRBV28 to TRBJ2-5; D may be TRBD2 (5 bases). CDR3 length: 11 residues. Trimming left V 11 bases short and J 10 bases short, with 17 bases between. CDR1 is MDHEN, CDR2 SYDVKM, per germline. Written as DNA, the CDR3 is TGTGCCGGAATCCCGAGGGTCGACCAGTACTTC. Its protein is CAGIPRVDQYF. The full variable domain, rest sourced from reference TRBV28 and TRBJ2-5, is DVKVTQSSRYLVKRTGEKVFLECVQDMDHENMFWYRQDPGLGLRLIYFSYDVKMKEKGDIPEGYSVSREKKERFSLILESASTNQTSMYLCAGIPRVDQYFGPGTRLLVL.

This chain links TRBV7-2 with TRBJ2-7; tentatively, D is TRBD2 (6 bases). The germline V and J ends were trimmed by 0 bases and 0 bases, with 6 bases remaining between them. The CDR3 covers 14 residues. Germline values: CDR1 SGHTA, CDR2 FQGNSA. The CDR3 sequence is CASSLAGGSYEQYF. In DNA, the CDR3 is TGTGCCAGCAGCTTAGCGGGGGGCTCCTACGAGCAGTACTTC.

The V and J genes are TRBV6-6 and TRBJ2-2, with a weak D call TRBD1 (6 bases). Trimming cost V 6 bases and J 1 base, with 9 bases left between them. Per germline, CDR1 MNHNY and CDR2 SVGAGI (reference sequence). The CDR3 consists of 14 residues. The CDR3 sequence: CASRVGGNTGELFF. CDR3 bases: TGTGCCAGCAGGGTAGGGGGGAACACCGGGGAGCTGTTTTTT.

This clone was seen a handful of times. The chain combines TRBV25-1 with TRBJ1-5; possible D gene TRBD1, 6 bases. V shed 2 bases and J shed 5 bases, with 10 bases lying between them. The CDR3 runs 14 residues. Germline values: CDR1 MGHDK, CDR2 SYGVNS. CDR3 sequence reads: CASSEQGTDQPQHF. The CDR3 coding sequence is TGTGCCAGCAGTGAACAGGGGACCGATCAGCCCCAGCATTTT.

In its sample, this clone was seen once. The V and J genes are TRBV6-5 and TRBJ2-3; TRBD1 matches 7 bases. The CDR3 runs 16 residues. Germline lookup yields CDR1 MNHEY and CDR2 SVGAGI. The trim removed 4 bases at V and 0 bases at J, leaving 7 bases unmatched. Written as DNA, the CDR3 is TGTGCCAGCAGTTCTCCTCAGGGGGTGAGCACAGATACGCAGTATTTT. It translates to CASSSPQGVSTDTQYF.

The V call is TRBV7-9, the J call TRBJ2-7, with 8 bases fitting TRBD1. The CDR3 length is 15 residues. CDR1 is SEHNR and CDR2 is FQNEAQ in the germline V gene (reference sequence). The J segment lost 3 bases and the V segment lost 4 bases, leaving 8 bases of the junction unmatched. CDR3 nucleotides: TGTGCCAGCAGCTATTTTGTGGGACAGGACTACGAGCAGTACTTC. Amino acid sequence: CASSYFVGQDYEQYF.